A selection of T cell receptor beta chains follows, all from one sample in a study of identical twins. TCRdb reanalysed the 5' RACE reads using MiXCR and keeps one entry per CDR3 protein. The table shows roughly 1.6 million distinct CDR3 sequences, with around 33% occurring only once. Sequencing was performed on cord blood. The source is a newborn girl in good health. Each CDR3 is given with its conserved first and last residue. The D gene is left open where the match is weak. For some rows the clone size is stated as once, few or many, or as a class when expanded; others skip it.

d_gene,j_gene,v_gene,len,abundance,CDR3nt,CDR3aa
TRBD1,TRBJ1-4,TRBV6-6,16,-,TGTGCCAGCAGGAAGACAGGGGGCCTAGGGGATGAAAAACTGTTTTTT,CASRKTGGLGDEKLFF
-,TRBJ2-5,TRBV12-3/TRBV12-4,14,-,TGTGCCAGCAGTACGATAGCCTTCCAAGAGACCCAGTACTTC,CASSTIAFQETQYF
-,TRBJ2-7,TRBV5-1,13,few,TGCGCCAGCAGCTTCGCGGCTACCTACGAGCAGTACTTC,CASSFAATYEQYF
-,TRBJ2-3,TRBV5-6,14,-,TGTGCCAGCAGCTTGTTGATGGGCACAGATACGCATTATTTT,CASSLLMGTDTHYF
TRBD2,TRBJ2-3,TRBV7-2,14,few,TGTGCCAGCAGCTTAATACTAGCGACAAATACGCAGTATTTT,CASSLILATNTQYF
-,TRBJ1-3,TRBV11-2,14,-,TGTGCCAGCAGCCCCCTGGAGGGAGGAAACACCATATATTTT,CASSPLEGGNTIYF
-,TRBJ2-5,TRBV10-3,16,few,TGTGCCATCAGTGAGCTTCAGGGGTACCCCTACAATGAGCAGTACTTC,CAISELQGYPYNEQYF
-,TRBJ2-5,TRBV30,15,-,TGTGCCTGGAGTTCGTTCCCTAGCCCCAGAGAGACCCAGTACTTC,CAWSSFPSPRETQYF
TRBD1,TRBJ2-1,TRBV20-1,16,few,TGCAGTGCTCAAGAATCCGGGACAGGGCCGTACAATGAGCAGTTCTTC,CSAQESGTGPYNEQFF
TRBD2,TRBJ2-3,TRBV14,16,-,TGTGCCAGCAGCCAAGTAGCGGGAGGATTTGTAGATACGCAGTATTTT,CASSQVAGGFVDTQYF
-,TRBJ2-7,TRBV24-1,13,few,TGTGCCACCAGCAGAGGGTATGGCTACGAGCAGTACTTC,CATSRGYGYEQYF
-,TRBJ1-4,TRBV20-1,14,-,TGCAGTGCTAGATTGACAGTAACTAATGAAAAACTGTTTTTT,CSARLTVTNEKLFF
TRBD1,TRBJ1-4,TRBV25-1,13,-,TGTGCCAGCACGACAGGGGGAAATGAAAAACTGTTTTTT,CASTTGGNEKLFF
-,TRBJ2-4,TRBV20-1,14,-,TGCAGTGCTAGAGATCATAACATAGAGGACATTCAGTACTTC,CSARDHNIEDIQYF
-,TRBJ1-5,TRBV20-1,15,-,TGCAGTGCTCACTTACGACAGCTTCGCAATCAGCCCCAGCATTTT,CSAHLRQLRNQPQHF
-,TRBJ2-7,TRBV5-1,15,-,TGCGCCAGCAGCAGCCTAGGATCCACTAACTACGAGCAGTACTTC,CASSSLGSTNYEQYF
TRBD2,TRBJ2-7,TRBV12-3/TRBV12-4,16,few,TGTGCCAGCAGTTTTGGGCAAGCGGGAGGGCCATACGAGCAGTACTTC,CASSFGQAGGPYEQYF
-,TRBJ2-3,TRBV28,13,few,TGTGCCAGCAGTTGGAGGCTAACAGATACGCAGTATTTT,CASSWRLTDTQYF
TRBD2,TRBJ2-3,TRBV20-1,14,-,TGCAGTGCTAGAGATTTAGCGGGAGAAGATACGCAGTATTTT,CSARDLAGEDTQYF
TRBD2,TRBJ2-5,TRBV2,15,-,TGTGCCAGCAGTGATTGGGAGGGCGGATACAATGAGCAGTACTTC,CASSDWEGGYNEQYF
TRBD1,TRBJ2-1,TRBV7-2,13,-,TGTGCCAGCAGCCCTAGGAAGGGGGCTGAGCAGTTCTTC,CASSPRKGAEQFF
TRBD2,TRBJ2-1,TRBV18,18,-,TGTGCCAGCTCACCAAGACTAGCGGGGGGAACCTCCTACAATGAGCAGTTCTTC,CASSPRLAGGTSYNEQFF
-,TRBJ2-5,TRBV13,16,-,TGTGCCAGCAGCGCCCCGACGAAGGGGCCGTGGGAGACCCAGTACTTC,CASSAPTKGPWETQYF
-,TRBJ2-3,TRBV10-3,14,-,TGTGCCATCAGTGAGGAGGGGGTCGCAGATACGCAGTATTTT,CAISEEGVADTQYF
-,TRBJ2-7,TRBV20-1,14,few,TGCAGTGCTAGAGATTTGGCCACCGCCTACGAGCAGTACTTC,CSARDLATAYEQYF
TRBD2,TRBJ2-1,TRBV12-3/TRBV12-4,14,-,TGTGCCAGCAGCGAGGGACTAGCGGGGGGTGAGCAGTTCTTC,CASSEGLAGGEQFF
-,TRBJ2-7,TRBV14,15,-,TGTGCCAGCAGCCAAGTAGCCGGGACAACCTACGAGCAGTACTTC,CASSQVAGTTYEQYF
-,TRBJ2-7,TRBV20-1,15,-,TGCAGTGCTAGAAACCTAGCGAAGAACTCCTACAAGCAGTACTTC,CSARNLAKNSYKQYF
-,TRBJ2-5,TRBV19,14,few,TGTGCCAGTGGCCACCCAGCCAAGCGAGAGACCCAGTACTTC,CASGHPAKRETQYF